This entry lists 23 T cell receptor beta chains sequenced from one sample in a study of CD8+ T cells in alopecia areata. The treatment denotes: oral pan-JAK inhibitor, 5-10 mg twice daily. RNA extraction was followed by reverse transcription into cDNA, which acted as the sequencing template. TCRdb's copy holds only in-frame clones and misses some; the assay was immunoSEQ multiplex PCR. Of approximately 160,000 clones in the sample, approximately 60% were seen once. Sequenced here: CD4+ T cells sorted from blood, sampled at week 24, from a patient treated with tofacitinib. These receptors all come from a human donor with alopecia areata.

The rearrangement joins TRBV4-1 to TRBJ2-4; TRBD2 matches at 9 bases. The germline V gene encodes CDR1 MGHRA and CDR2 YSYEKL. Trimming cost V 4 bases and J 5 bases; bases outside gene matches: 3. The CDR3 is made up of 14 amino acids. This CDR3 reads CASSLRTSENIQYF. CDR3 coding DNA: TGCGCCAGCAGCCTTCGGACTAGCGAAAACATTCAGTACTTC.

The chain joins TRBV18 to TRBJ2-5, with 7 bases identical to TRBD1. With 0 bases clipped from V and 2 bases from J, the junction kept 6 bases outside the gene matches. The CDR3 sequence is 16 residues long. Germline V gives CDR1 KGHSH, CDR2 LQKENI. This chain's CDR3 is CASSPPDRIRQETQYF. The CDR3 DNA is TGTGCCAGCTCACCACCGGACAGGATACGTCAAGAGACCCAGTACTTC.

This sequence joins TRBV30 and TRBJ2-3; 10 nucleotides match TRBD2. J gave up 2 bases and V 3 bases, and 8 bases lay outside the gene matches. The length of the CDR3 is 16 residues. CDR1 and CDR2 (germline): GTSNPN, SVGIG (reference sequence). The CDR3, as DNA: TGTGCCTGGAGCCGACCGGGACTAGCGAACACAGATACGCAGTATTTT. As protein: CAWSRPGLANTDTQYF.

This clone was picked up a small number of times. At one boundary the junction diverges from the germline segment, which might be a read error. The J gene is TRBJ2-5, the V gene TRBV7-7; D remains unclear. The germline gives CDR1 SSHAT, CDR2 FNYEAQ (reference sequence). The CDR3 loop spans 12 amino acids. The chain's CDR3 is CASSLDQETQYF. In DNA, the CDR3 is TGTGCTAGCAGCCTTGACCAAGAGACCCAGTACTTC.

This clone was recorded a few times. CDR3 residues: CASSLVQGITEAFF. DNA of the CDR3: TGTGCCAGCAGCTTAGTACAGGGGATTACTGAAGCTTTCTTT. The gene calls are TRBV7-2 and TRBJ1-1; TRBD1 aligns across 7 bases. This CDR3 spans 14 amino acids. CDR1 and CDR2 (germline): SGHTA, FQGNSA. Trimming cost V 1 base and J 5 bases; bases outside gene matches: 4. The complete variable domain, with remaining parts taken from reference TRBV7-2 and TRBJ1-1, reads GAGVSQSPSNKVTEKGKDVELRCDPISGHTALYWYRQSLGQGLEFLIYFQGNSAPDKSGLPSDRFSAERTGGSVSTLTIQRTQQEDSAVYLCASSLVQGITEAFFGQGTRLTVV.

The chain combines TRBV6-4 with TRBJ2-1, with D possibly called TRBD1 or TRBD2 (5 bases each). In germline, CDR1 is MRHNA, CDR2 SNTAGT. V was cut by 6 bases and J by 1 base, with 13 bases left in between. The CDR3 spans 15 residues. DNA of the CDR3: TGTGCCAGCAGCAGGGACGGGGAATCCTACAATGAGCAGTTCTTC. Protein product: CASSRDGESYNEQFF.

The chain joins TRBV30 to TRBJ1-1, with TRBD1 matching 9 bases. The CDR3 spans 19 residues. Germline CDR1 GTSNPN, CDR2 SVGIG (reference sequence). V was clipped by 2 bases and J by 2 bases; unmatched bases: 18. CDR3 residues: CAWSRYRGLTDSGNTEAFF. DNA for the CDR3: TGTGCCTGGAGTAGATACAGGGGGCTGACGGACTCCGGCAACACTGAAGCTTTCTTT.

The genes are TRBV15 and TRBJ2-7; D possibly corresponds to TRBD2 (5 bases). Deletions cut 1 base from V and 2 bases from J, with 9 bases between. CDR3 length: 14 amino acids. Germline V gene data show CDR1 as LNHNV and CDR2 as YYDKDF (reference sequence). The CDR3 reads CATSRGSGTYEQYF. CDR3 coding DNA: TGTGCCACCAGCAGAGGGTCGGGGACCTACGAGCAGTACTTC. Complete variable domain (other parts from reference TRBV15 and TRBJ2-7): DAMVIQNPRYQVTQFGKPVTLSCSQTLNHNVMYWYQQKSSQAPKLLFHYYDKDFNNEADTPDNFQSRRPNTSFCFLDIRSPGLGDTAMYLCATSRGSGTYEQYFGPGTRLTVT.

This clone was detected once. The V call is TRBV5-1, the J call TRBJ2-5; 10 positions agree with TRBD2. Germline V gives CDR1 SGHRS, CDR2 YFSETQ. This CDR3 region has 14 residues. With V trimmed by 7 bases and J by 4 bases, 7 bases remained unmatched. CDR3 residues: CASLASGGGETQYF. In DNA form, the CDR3 reads TGCGCCAGCCTAGCTAGCGGGGGAGGAGAGACCCAGTACTTC.

This clone was seen only a few times. The J gene is TRBJ2-2, the V gene TRBV6-5, with 8 bases lining up with TRBD1. Germline V gene sequence: CDR1 MNHEY, CDR2 SVGAGI. The ends lost 5 bases at V and 5 bases at J; junction bases unmatched: 1. The CDR3 is 13 amino acids. In DNA, the CDR3 is TGTGCCAGCAGTAGGACAGGGACCGGGGAGCTGTTTTTT. Translating it yields CASSRTGTGELFF.

This clone was counted between two and nine times. This sequence joins TRBV2 and TRBJ1-1; D not resolved. The CDR3 is 12 residues long. The V gene lost 3 bases and the J gene lost 6 bases, with 8 bases spanning the gap. CDR1 is SNHLY, CDR2 FYNNEI, per germline. The CDR3 sequence: CASSDGVSEAFF. The CDR3 DNA is TGTGCCAGCAGTGATGGGGTTTCTGAAGCTTTCTTT.

The V call is TRBV7-9, the J call TRBJ2-6; a possible D gene is TRBD1 (7 bases). The germline CDR1 and CDR2 sequences are SEHNR and FQNEAQ (reference sequence). V lost 2 bases to trimming and J lost 2 bases, with 16 bases between them. The CDR3 runs to 18 residues. The CDR3 coding sequence is TGTGCCAGCAGCTTATGGAGGGGGCATAGTGCTGGGGCCAACGTCCTGACTTTC. The encoded protein is CASSLWRGHSAGANVLTF.

V usage is TRBV30 and J usage is TRBJ1-6; 9 bases line up with TRBD1. The trim removed 3 bases at V and 10 bases at J, leaving 4 bases unmatched. Looked up from germline, CDR1 is GTSNPN and CDR2 is SVGIG (reference sequence). The CDR3 runs 13 residues. The DNA for the CDR3 is TGTGCCTGGAGGGAACAGGGGGCCTCACCCCTCCACTTT. This sequence encodes CAWREQGASPLHF. The full variable domain, completed using reference TRBV30 and TRBJ1-6, is SQTIHQWPATLVQPVGSPLSLECTVEGTSNPNLYWYRQAAGRGLQLLFYSVGIGQISSEVPQNLSASRPQDRQFILSSKKLLLSDSGFYLCAWREQGASPLHFGNGTRLTVT.

This clone was seen once. This rearrangement joins TRBV29-1 to TRBJ2-7; possibly TRBD1 for D (5 bases). CDR1 and CDR2 (germline): SQVTM, ANQGSEA. V was clipped by 4 bases and J by 0 bases, with 10 bases between them. The CDR3 contains 13 residues. Here the CDR3 DNA reads TGCAGCGTTGGTGCACAGGACTCCTACGAGCAGTACTTC. Translated: CSVGAQDSYEQYF.

The V gene is TRBV20-1, the J gene TRBJ1-2; D unresolved. Germline loops: CDR1 DFQATT, CDR2 SNEGSKA (reference sequence). V lost 3 bases and J 8 bases, leaving 10 bases between the germline ends. CDR3 length: 11 amino acids. CDR3: CSASEGRGYTF. CDR3 bases: TGCAGTGCTAGTGAAGGACGGGGCTACACCTTC.

The rearrangement joins TRBV10-3 to TRBJ1-5; D may be TRBD1 (6 bases). Germline V gene lookup returns CDR1 ENHRY and CDR2 SYGVKD. The CDR3 is 15 residues long. V lost 8 bases, J lost 2 bases, and 16 bases lay in between. The CDR3 protein is CAIGPAGGGNQPQHF. CDR3 nucleotides: TGTGCCATCGGACCCGCGGGGGGCGGCAATCAGCCCCAGCATTTT.

Only a few counts were recorded for this clone. V usage is TRBV19 and J usage is TRBJ1-1, with unresolved D. In germline, CDR1 is LNHDA, CDR2 SQIVND (reference sequence). The CDR3 is made up of 16 amino acids. V dropped 6 bases and J dropped 0 bases, with 17 bases sitting between them. In nucleotides, the CDR3 is TGTGCCAGTAGACCGACCTGGACGGTAATGAACACTGAAGCTTTCTTT. This gives the protein CASRPTWTVMNTEAFF.

V and J are TRBV29-1 and TRBJ1-2; 11 nucleotides match TRBD1. Germline V gene lookup returns CDR1 SQVTM and CDR2 ANQGSEA. There are 14 residues in the CDR3. Germline trimming cut 7 bases from V and 4 bases from J; bases unmatched to any gene: 8. The CDR3: CSAIGGTGGYGYTF. The CDR3 DNA is TGCAGCGCCATCGGCGGGACAGGGGGCTATGGCTACACCTTC.

The gene calls are TRBV2 and TRBJ2-2; 12 bases agree with TRBD2. The junction had 2 bases not matched to a gene; V was cut back by 6 bases and J by 3 bases. Germline V CDR1 and CDR2: SNHLY, FYNNEI. The CDR3 is 15 residues long. The CDR3 bases are TGTGCCAGCAGAGGACTAGCGGGGTACACCGGGGAGCTGTTTTTT. It is translated as CASRGLAGYTGELFF.

The gene calls are TRBV29-1 and TRBJ1-1; no firm D call. CDR1 is SQVTM, CDR2 ANQGSEA, per germline. V lost 4 bases to trimming and J lost 5 bases, with 11 bases between them. The CDR3 spans 12 residues. For the CDR3, the DNA is TGCAGCGTTGTGACCGGTTGGACTGAAGCTTTCTTT. Amino acid sequence: CSVVTGWTEAFF.

The chain joins TRBV2 to TRBJ2-7; D not certain. Germline CDR1 and CDR2: SNHLY and FYNNEI. V lost 10 bases and J 2 bases, leaving 9 bases between the germline ends. The CDR3 spans 11 residues. CDR3 nucleotides: TGTGCCACCAACAACGCCTACGAGCAGTACTTC. Residues: CATNNAYEQYF.

This clone was observed a handful of times. The chain employs TRBV6-5 and TRBJ2-1, with unresolved D. This CDR3 region has 13 residues. V lost 6 bases and J lost 4, with 10 bases in between. In germline, CDR1 is MNHEY, CDR2 SVGAGI. This CDR3 is CASRRDIYNEQFF. In DNA form, the CDR3 reads TGTGCCAGCAGGCGTGATATTTACAATGAGCAGTTCTTC.

CDR3 nucleotide sequence: TGTGCCAGCAGAAAAGGACGGTCGAGCTCCGATACGCAGTATTTT. Translating it yields CASRKGRSSSDTQYF. The chain links TRBV6-6 to TRBJ2-3; D ambiguous. V lost 6 bases and J lost 6, with 19 bases in between. From germline, CDR1 is MNHNY and CDR2 SVGAGI (reference sequence). This CDR3 comprises 15 residues.